Below are 26 T cell receptor beta chains sequenced from a single sample in a study of blood T cell repertoires in COVID-19. The method was immunoSEQ multiplex PCR; TCRdb's version includes in-frame clones alone and lacks a portion of them. Of under 250,000 clones in the sample, around nine tenths were seen once. The specimen sequenced was peripheral blood. The receptor set was obtained from a woman aged 60-75 years who had recovered from COVID-19.

This chain uses TRBV28 with TRBJ2-2; 10 bases fit TRBD1. Germline lookup yields CDR1 MDHEN and CDR2 SYDVKM. V was pared by 8 bases and J by 4 bases, with 31 bases of the junction left unmatched. The CDR3 is 23 residues long. The CDR3 spells CASQGTGALGGPLSGFPTGELFF. Here the CDR3 DNA reads TGTGCCAGCCAAGGGACAGGGGCTTTGGGGGGGCCCCTTAGCGGGTTCCCCACCGGGGAGCTGTTTTTT.

The V gene is TRBV7-2, the J gene TRBJ2-1, with TRBD2 matching over 13 bases. The CDR3 length is 19 residues. V trimming: 4 bases; J trimming: 2 bases; junction bases outside the gene matches: 11. Germline V lookup: CDR1 SGHTA, CDR2 FQGNSA. The CDR3 here is CASSSRTSGGSYAYNEQFF. For the CDR3, the DNA is TGTGCCAGCAGCTCCCGGACTAGCGGGGGATCATACGCCTACAATGAGCAGTTCTTC.

The chain uses TRBV28 and TRBJ1-5; 7 nucleotides match TRBD1. V lost 3 bases and J lost 0; bases outside the gene matches: 8. The germline CDR1 and CDR2 sequences are MDHEN and SYDVKM. There are 17 residues in the CDR3. CDR3 loop: CASSLRPGGFSNQPQHF. The CDR3 bases are TGTGCCAGCAGTTTGCGTCCAGGGGGGTTTAGCAATCAGCCCCAGCATTTT.

The J gene is TRBJ2-3, the V gene TRBV19, with D tentatively TRBD1 (6 bases). Germline-derived CDR1 and CDR2 are LNHDA and SQIVND (reference sequence). The ends were cut back, 5 bases at V and 4 bases at J, with 16 bases in the middle. The CDR3 consists of 15 residues. The CDR3 loop is CASSLAGQMADTQYF. As DNA, the CDR3 is TGTGCCAGTAGTCTCGCCGGACAGATGGCAGATACGCAGTATTTT.

The chain combines TRBV5-1 with TRBJ2-1, with D perhaps matching TRBD1 (5 bases). The CDR3 covers 14 residues. Germline V lookup: CDR1 SGHRS, CDR2 YFSETQ. Trimming left V 3 bases short and J 0 bases short, with 7 bases between. The CDR3 here is CASSSDSSYNEQFF. The DNA for the CDR3 is TGCGCCAGCAGCTCCGACAGCTCCTACAATGAGCAGTTCTTC. The whole variable domain, remainder taken from reference TRBV5-1 and TRBJ2-1, is KAGVTQTPRYLIKTRGQQVTLSCSPISGHRSVSWYQQTPGQGLQFLFEYFSETQRNKGNFPGRFSGRQFSNSRSEMNVSTLELGDSALYLCASSSDSSYNEQFFGPGTRLTVL.

J is TRBJ2-7 and V is TRBV7-2; TRBD2 agrees at 10 bases. Germline CDR1 SGHTA, CDR2 FQGNSA. This CDR3 has 15 amino acids. V trimming: 1 base; J trimming: 8 bases; junction bases outside the gene matches: 8. The CDR3 is CASSLERGGRLKQYF. CDR3 nucleotides: TGTGCCAGCAGCTTAGAGCGGGGGGGCCGGCTCAAGCAGTACTTC.

The chain combines TRBV2 with TRBJ2-1, with TRBD2 matching 12 bases. With 5 bases clipped from V and 8 bases from J, the junction kept 7 bases outside the gene matches. The germline CDR1 and CDR2 sequences are SNHLY and FYNNEI. This CDR3 contains 15 residues. CDR3 sequence (DNA): TGTGCCAGCAGTTACCTAGCGGGGGGGGTTGATGAGCAGTTCTTC. This encodes CASSYLAGGVDEQFF.

This clone has only one observation. This chain uses TRBV28 with TRBJ2-1; tentative D call: TRBD2 (5 bases). Germline V lookup: CDR1 MDHEN, CDR2 SYDVKM. With 5 bases removed from V and 3 bases from J, the gap between germline ends came to 17 bases. The CDR3 length is 16 residues. This CDR3 reads CASSPLDYLNYNEQFF. As DNA, the CDR3 is TGTGCCAGCAGTCCGCTCGACTACCTAAACTACAATGAGCAGTTCTTC. Drawing the rest from reference TRBV28 and TRBJ2-1, the complete variable domain is DVKVTQSSRYLVKRTGEKVFLECVQDMDHENMFWYRQDPGLGLRLIYFSYDVKMKEKGDIPEGYSVSREKKERFSLILESASTNQTSMYLCASSPLDYLNYNEQFFGPGTRLTVL.

The chain is built from TRBV6-1 and TRBJ1-2; no clear D. The CDR3 runs to 13 residues. Germline assignment: CDR1 MNHNS and CDR2 SASEGT. As DNA, the CDR3 is TGTGCTCTCTTCCCGGTACGGGGAAGTGGCTACACCTTC. It translates to CALFPVRGSGYTF.

V is TRBV5-1 and J is TRBJ2-3; weak D call: TRBD1 (6 bases). This CDR3 contains 15 residues. The germline V and J ends were trimmed by 1 base and 2 bases, with 11 bases remaining between them. Germline V gene data show CDR1 as SGHRS and CDR2 as YFSETQ. CDR3 bases: TGCGCCAGCAGCTTGACGGGACACCCCACAGATACGCAGTATTTT. It yields the protein CASSLTGHPTDTQYF.

This clone appeared once. The chain is built from TRBV15 and TRBJ1-1; no clear D gene. CDR3 size: 11 residues. Trimming took off 1 base at V and 8 bases at J, with 5 bases between the two ends. Germline CDR1 LNHNV, CDR2 YYDKDF (reference sequence). DNA for the CDR3: TGTGCCACCAGCAGAGCCTCCGAAGCTTTCTTT. This codes for CATSRASEAFF. Filled out from reference TRBV15 and TRBJ1-1, the complete variable domain reads DAMVIQNPRYQVTQFGKPVTLSCSQTLNHNVMYWYQQKSSQAPKLLFHYYDKDFNNEADTPDNFQSRRPNTSFCFLDIRSPGLGDTAMYLCATSRASEAFFGQGTRLTVV.

The sample holds a few counts of this clone. The CDR3 coding sequence is TGTGCCAGCAGCCCTACAGGGGGCGCGTGGCAGCCCCAGCATTTT. It translates to CASSPTGGAWQPQHF. The J gene is TRBJ1-5, the V gene TRBV7-2; 9 bases line up with TRBD1. CDR1 is SGHTA, CDR2 FQGNSA, per germline. The CDR3 length is 15 residues. Germline trimming cut 5 bases from V and 7 bases from J; bases unmatched to any gene: 9.

The chain couples TRBV19 to TRBJ1-2; TRBD1 is a possible D gene (6 bases). The CDR3 is made up of 16 amino acids. Trimming cost V 3 bases and J 5 bases, with 19 bases left between them. Germline V CDR1 and CDR2: LNHDA, SQIVND (reference sequence). The CDR3 loop is CASSIRDTGFVYGYTF. In DNA form, the CDR3 reads TGTGCCAGTAGTATCCGGGACACCGGTTTTGTTTATGGCTACACCTTC. Full variable domain (missing parts from reference TRBV19 and TRBJ1-2): DGGITQSPKYLFRKEGQNVTLSCEQNLNHDAMYWYRQDPGQGLRLIYYSQIVNDFQKGDIAEGYSVSREKKESFPLTVTSAQKNPTAFYLCASSIRDTGFVYGYTFGSGTRLTVV.

The V gene is TRBV5-1, the J gene TRBJ1-1; D uncertain. The V gene's germline CDR1 is SGHRS and CDR2 YFSETQ. The CDR3 loop spans 15 amino acids. V shed 3 bases and J shed 4 bases, with 16 bases lying between them. The CDR3 spells CASSSHSREGTEAFF. As DNA, the CDR3 is TGCGCCAGCAGCTCCCACAGTCGGGAGGGCACTGAAGCTTTCTTT.

V gene TRBV5-1 combines with J gene TRBJ2-5; no clear D. The CDR3 covers 14 residues. Trimming removed 3 bases from V and 0 bases from J, with 9 bases in between. Germline loops: CDR1 SGHRS, CDR2 YFSETQ. Here the CDR3 reads CASSSVRNQETQYF. The CDR3 coding sequence is TGCGCCAGCAGCTCCGTCAGGAACCAAGAGACCCAGTACTTC.

About this clone: The sample carries other DNA sequences with the same CDR3. V and J are TRBV28 and TRBJ1-5; TRBD1 matches 8 bases. J gave up 3 bases and V 3 bases, and 4 bases lay outside the gene matches. Germline loops: CDR1 MDHEN, CDR2 SYDVKM. CDR3 length equals 15 residues. The CDR3 loop is CASSFGQGLNQPQHF. As DNA, the CDR3 is TGTGCCAGCAGTTTCGGACAGGGCCTCAATCAGCCCCAGCATTTT.

This sequence joins TRBV4-3 and TRBJ1-2; D is undetermined. Germline CDR1 reads LGHNA; CDR2 reads YSLEER. V lost 1 base and J lost 4, with 10 bases in between. The CDR3 has 14 amino acids. The CDR3 DNA is TGCGCCAGCAGCCAAGGTCAGGCAAGCTATGGCTACACCTTC. Translated, it gives CASSQGQASYGYTF.

The chain carries TRBV4-2 and TRBJ1-3, with 8 positions matching TRBD1. With V trimmed by 4 bases and J by 4 bases, 3 bases remained unmatched. Germline-derived CDR1 and CDR2 are LGHNA and YNFKEQ. This CDR3 region has 14 residues. In nucleotides, the CDR3 is TGTGCCAGCAGCCCAGGGGGCGGGGGAAACACCATATATTTT. This codes for CASSPGGGGNTIYF.

The chain couples TRBV28 to TRBJ1-4; the D gene is possibly TRBD1 (5 bases). The V end was cut by 8 bases, the J end by 7 bases, with 20 bases between. This CDR3 is 15 amino acids long. Germline V gives CDR1 MDHEN, CDR2 SYDVKM. The CDR3 nucleotides read TGTGCCAGCTCGACGGCCGGGACTACAGGTGAAAAACTGTTTTTT. Translation: CASSTAGTTGEKLFF.

This rearrangement joins TRBV12-3 or TRBV12-4 to TRBJ1-4; no clear D gene. The V end was cut by 4 bases, the J end by 8 bases, with 11 bases between. The CDR3 totals 13 residues. The CDR3 DNA sequence: TGTGCCAGCAGTTCCGGGGTCTTCGAAAAACTGTTTTTT. Residues: CASSSGVFEKLFF.

This clone was seen just once. The J gene is TRBJ1-5, the V gene TRBV2; tentative D call: TRBD1 (5 bases). Trimming took off 1 base at V and 4 bases at J, with 20 bases between the two ends. The CDR3 spans 18 residues. CDR1 and CDR2 from the germline V gene are SNHLY and FYNNEI. For the CDR3, the DNA is TGTGCCAGCAGTGAAGATAGATTCGTGGGGGGGAGAAATCAGCCCCAGCATTTT. This translates into CASSEDRFVGGRNQPQHF. Complete variable domain (other parts from reference TRBV2 and TRBJ1-5): EPEVTQTPSHQVTQMGQEVILRCVPISNHLYFYWYRQILGQKVEFLVSFYNNEISEKSEIFDDQFSVERPDGSNFTLKIRSTKLEDSAMYFCASSEDRFVGGRNQPQHFGDGTRLSIL.

This clone showed up just a few times. The chain combines TRBV7-9 with TRBJ1-2; 10 bases fit TRBD1. Germline loops: CDR1 SEHNR, CDR2 FQNEAQ (reference sequence). The CDR3 sequence is 17 residues long. J gave up 3 bases and V 5 bases, and 12 bases lay outside the gene matches. CDR3 residues: CASSPLRGTGADYGYTF. DNA of the CDR3: TGTGCCAGCAGCCCCCTCCGAGGGACAGGGGCTGACTATGGCTACACCTTC.

The chain joins TRBV10-3 to TRBJ2-7; the match to TRBD2 covers 10 bases. The CDR3 extends over 15 amino acids. The germline gives CDR1 ENHRY, CDR2 SYGVKD. Trimming took 3 bases from V and 2 from J; bases not matched to a gene: 4. The CDR3 DNA reads TGTGCCATCAGTGATCGGCTAGCGGGGGCCTACGAGCAGTACTTC. Translation: CAISDRLAGAYEQYF.

This chain links TRBV4-3 with TRBJ2-3; 7 bases map to TRBD1. Unmatched junction bases numbered 5, after V lost 0 bases and J lost 2 bases. The CDR3 contains 16 residues. From germline, CDR1 is LGHNA and CDR2 YSLEER. The CDR3 is CASSQDPDRATDTQYF. In DNA form, the CDR3 reads TGCGCCAGCAGCCAAGATCCAGACAGGGCCACAGATACGCAGTATTTT.

V is TRBV13 and J is TRBJ2-2, with 7 bases identical to TRBD1. Germline lookup yields CDR1 PRHDT and CDR2 FYEKMQ (reference sequence). This CDR3 is 17 amino acids long. The junction had 12 bases not matched to a gene; V was cut back by 4 bases and J by 4 bases. CDR3 nucleotides: TGTGCCAGCAGCTCATTGACAGGGCACAGCCCCACCGGGGAGCTGTTTTTT. Residues: CASSSLTGHSPTGELFF. Full variable domain (rest looked up from reference TRBV13 and TRBJ2-2): AAGVIQSPRHLIKEKRETATLKCYPIPRHDTVYWYQQGPGQDPQFLISFYEKMQSDKGSIPDRFSAQQFSDYHSELNMSSLELGDSALYFCASSSLTGHSPTGELFFGEGSRLTVL.

The V gene is TRBV18, the J gene TRBJ1-1; 8 nucleotides agree with TRBD1. The CDR3 extends over 15 amino acids. Germline CDR1 and CDR2: KGHSH and LQKENI. The trim removed 2 bases at V and 4 bases at J, leaving 6 bases unmatched. Written as DNA, the CDR3 is TGTGCCAGCTCACCAGCAGCAGGGGGCGGCACTGAAGCTTTCTTT. This sequence encodes CASSPAAGGGTEAFF.